The 17 T cell receptor beta chains listed next were all sequenced from one sample in a study of T cell changes during pregnancy in multiple sclerosis. Data came from immunoSEQ multiplex PCR; TCRdb stores just in-frame clones and leaves some out. There are 30,000 or so clones in the sample; approximately 91% occur only once, and less than 8% lies in the top ten. The starting material was CD8+ T cells from peripheral blood mononuclear cells, obtained after pregnancy. The receptors were sampled from a female donor with multiple sclerosis, enrolled in a pregnancy study.

The chain links TRBV4-1 to TRBJ2-7; 7 nucleotides match TRBD2. The CDR3 has 16 amino acids. The V segment lost 0 bases and the J segment 4 bases; nucleotides outside the gene matches: 9. Looked up from germline, CDR1 is MGHRA and CDR2 is YSYEKL. CDR3: CASSQDRGGRVYEQYF. The CDR3 nucleotides are TGCGCCAGCAGCCAAGATCGGGGCGGGAGAGTGTACGAGCAGTACTTC.

The V and J genes are TRBV27 and TRBJ2-1; 8 bases map to TRBD2. This CDR3 spans 16 amino acids. CDR1 is MNHEY and CDR2 is SMNVEV in the germline V gene (reference sequence). Trimming took 0 bases from V and 4 from J; bases not matched to a gene: 5. The CDR3 DNA is TGTGCCAGCAGTTTATCTCCGGGACTAGTGTACAATGAGCAGTTCTTC. Its translation: CASSLSPGLVYNEQFF.

This clone has just one count. V is TRBV5-4 and J is TRBJ2-1; TRBD2 agrees at 10 bases. CDR1 and CDR2 from the germline V gene are SGHNT and YYREEE (reference sequence). The CDR3 length is 15 residues. V shed 5 bases, J shed 2 bases, and the junction held 4 bases outside the gene matches. The DNA for the CDR3 is TGTGCCAGCAGTTGGACTAGCGGCACCTACAATGAGCAGTTCTTC. It codes for CASSWTSGTYNEQFF.

The rearrangement joins TRBV13 to TRBJ1-1, with D possibly being TRBD1 (5 bases). Germline lookup yields CDR1 PRHDT and CDR2 FYEKMQ (reference sequence). This CDR3 comprises 12 residues. V shed 3 bases and J shed 5 bases, with 7 bases lying between them. The CDR3 is CASSFGGTEAFF. DNA for the CDR3: TGTGCCAGCAGCTTCGGGGGAACTGAAGCTTTCTTT.

The chain couples TRBV11-2 to TRBJ2-2; 7 nucleotides match TRBD2. Losses at the gene ends were 5 bases for V and 8 bases for J; bases not matched to a gene: 11. Germline lookup yields CDR1 SGHAT and CDR2 FQNNGV. The CDR3 consists of 15 residues. The CDR3, as DNA: TGTGCCAGCAGCGATAGGACTAGGGTGGTAGGGGAGCTGTTTTTT. Translation: CASSDRTRVVGELFF.

V is TRBV13 and J is TRBJ1-2; a weak D match, TRBD1 (5 bases). CDR3 size: 13 residues. Between the trimmed V and J ends, which lost 0 bases and 8 bases, there was a span of 10 bases. In germline, CDR1 is PRHDT, CDR2 FYEKMQ (reference sequence). CDR3 residues: CASSLGPQGGYTF. CDR3 bases: TGTGCCAGCAGCTTAGGGCCTCAGGGCGGCTACACCTTC. The full variable domain, in which reference TRBV13 and TRBJ1-2 provide the parts outside the CDR3, is AAGVIQSPRHLIKEKRETATLKCYPIPRHDTVYWYQQGPGQDPQFLISFYEKMQSDKGSIPDRFSAQQFSDYHSELNMSSLELGDSALYFCASSLGPQGGYTFGSGTRLTVV.

CDR3 DNA: TGTGCCAGCAGCGAATACTCCGGGACAGCAACGAAAGATACGCAGTATTTT. Amino acid sequence: CASSEYSGTATKDTQYF. V usage is TRBV7-6 and J usage is TRBJ2-3; 7 nucleotides align to TRBD1. The CDR3 loop spans 17 amino acids. Trimming cost V 5 bases and J 5 bases; bases outside gene matches: 16. Germline V gene lookup returns CDR1 SGHVS and CDR2 FNYEAQ. Full variable domain (rest looked up from reference TRBV7-6 and TRBJ2-3): GAGVSQSPRYKVTKRGQDVALRCDPISGHVSLYWYRQALGQGPEFLTYFNYEAQQDKSGLPNDRFSAERPEGSISTLTIQRTEQRDSAMYRCASSEYSGTATKDTQYFGPGTRLTVL.

The CDR3 DNA reads TGTGCCAGCAGCCCCTATAGCGGGACCTCCTACGAGCAGTACTTC. Its protein is CASSPYSGTSYEQYF. The chain has TRBV4-2 and TRBJ2-7; 8 bases are a match to TRBD2. The CDR3 is 15 residues long. Unmatched junction bases numbered 5, after V lost 4 bases and J lost 0 bases. Germline loops: CDR1 LGHNA, CDR2 YNFKEQ.

The chain recombines TRBV5-1 with TRBJ1-4; 7 nucleotides agree with TRBD1. The CDR3 has 15 amino acids. Germline V CDR1 and CDR2: SGHRS, YFSETQ. V gave up 1 base and J gave up 7 bases; unmatched junction bases: 7. CDR3 sequence reads: CASSLSRTGSEKLFF. CDR3 DNA sequence: TGCGCCAGCAGCTTGTCTAGGACAGGATCTGAAAAACTGTTTTTT.

The J gene is TRBJ2-1, the V gene TRBV7-8; the match to TRBD1 covers 11 bases. V lost 4 bases, J lost 7 bases, and 9 bases stayed unmatched. The CDR3 extends over 16 amino acids. Germline CDR1 is SGHVS and CDR2 is FQNEAQ. The CDR3 sequence: CASSSSGWDRGNEQFF. The CDR3 DNA reads TGTGCCAGCAGCTCCTCGGGTTGGGACAGGGGGAATGAGCAGTTCTTC.

The genes are TRBV7-8 and TRBJ2-7; 10 positions match TRBD1. This CDR3 region has 16 residues. J was trimmed by 0 bases and V by 4 bases; bases with no gene match: 6. Germline CDR1 and CDR2: SGHVS and FQNEAQ. CDR3 DNA sequence: TGTGCCAGCAGCTCCGGGACAGGGGCGATCTCCTACGAGCAGTACTTC. Encoded protein: CASSSGTGAISYEQYF.

The chain is built from TRBV13 and TRBJ1-1, with no clear D. The CDR3 has 12 residues. Trimming took 0 bases from V and 5 from J, leaving 4 bases between them. Looked up from germline, CDR1 is PRHDT and CDR2 is FYEKMQ (reference sequence). The CDR3 DNA reads as TGTGCCAGCAGCTTAGGCCGGACTGAAGCTTTCTTT. Its protein is CASSLGRTEAFF.

This clone has a single count. The V and J genes are TRBV7-6 and TRBJ1-5; 8 nucleotides align to TRBD1. There are 15 residues in the CDR3. J was trimmed by 2 bases and V by 5 bases; bases with no gene match: 5. The V gene's germline CDR1 is SGHVS and CDR2 FNYEAQ. The CDR3 here is CASSPQGAGNQPQHF. Here the CDR3 DNA reads TGTGCCAGCAGCCCCCAGGGGGCGGGCAATCAGCCCCAGCATTTT.

In its sample, this clone was seen once. The chain joins TRBV2 to TRBJ1-4, with 7 bases lining up with TRBD1. Germline V gene sequence: CDR1 SNHLY, CDR2 FYNNEI. The CDR3 spans 12 residues. V gave up 6 bases and J gave up 6 bases; unmatched junction bases: 1. CDR3 DNA: TGTGCCAGCAGCGACAGGGATGAAAAACTGTTTTTT. As protein: CASSDRDEKLFF.

J is TRBJ1-1 and V is TRBV5-1, with D possibly matching TRBD1 (6 bases). Trimming took 4 bases from V and 8 from J, leaving 18 bases between them. Germline V gene data show CDR1 as SGHRS and CDR2 as YFSETQ. The CDR3 contains 14 residues. The CDR3 is CASSGDTLNGEAFF. The CDR3 coding sequence is TGCGCCAGCAGCGGGGACACCCTGAATGGGGAAGCTTTCTTT.

The chain uses TRBV28 and TRBJ2-7; 8 nucleotides align to TRBD2. The V segment lost 1 base and the J segment 6 bases; nucleotides outside the gene matches: 8. CDR1 MDHEN and CDR2 SYDVKM come from the germline V gene. This CDR3 has 15 amino acids. The CDR3 here is CASSLSREGSGEQYF. CDR3 coding DNA: TGTGCCAGCAGTTTATCACGGGAGGGCTCCGGCGAGCAGTACTTC.

The chain carries TRBV5-1 and TRBJ2-1; D gene unclear. CDR3 length: 12 residues. CDR1 and CDR2 (germline): SGHRS, YFSETQ. Trimming cost V 4 bases and J 8 bases, with 10 bases left between them. The CDR3 DNA reads TGCGCCAGCAGCCCCGACCTAGATGAGCAGTTCTTC. Translated, it gives CASSPDLDEQFF.